This note documents a single TCR beta chain sequence. Its antigen remains unknown. A roughly 120-subject validation cohort, separate from the 666-subject first cohort, supplied the donors. Profiled with immunoSEQ multiplex PCR; TCRdb holds only in-frame clones, not every one. The profile covers under 400,000 clones, with roughly 88% appearing a single time and about 0.96% taken by the ten largest. The CDR3 extends over 19 amino acids. J gave up 0 bases and V 1 base, and 5 bases lay outside the gene matches. The germline CDR1 and CDR2 sequences are PRHDT and FYEKMQ (reference sequence). This sample is drawn from a study of cytomegalovirus exposure and HLA in healthy donors. General study findings and limits: Three CMV-associated chains were confirmed in vitro to be specific for CMV antigens.

This sequence joins TRBV13 and TRBJ2-1; TRBD2 matches 14 bases. Sequenced sample: PBMCs. The clonotype comes from a man aged 25-45 years in good health and CMV-seronegative. CDR3 in amino acids: CASSLEGLAGARSYNEQFF. The CDR3 coding sequence is TGTGCCAGCAGCTTAGAGGGACTAGCGGGGGCTCGCTCCTACAATGAGCAGTTCTTC.